This T cell receptor (beta chain) was documented in a study of response to subunit inactivated influenza vaccine. General study points: The authors suggested that few new T cells are recruited per seasonal influenza vaccination.

TCRdb re-analysed the RT-PCR reads in MiXCR, keeping a single row per CDR3 protein. The data contain roughly 520,000 distinct CDR3 sequences, 25% of them singletons. In this sample, this clonotype turned up a few times. No antigen is known for it. The CDR3 has 14 residues. The germline V gene encodes CDR1 SGHRS and CDR2 YFSETQ. Trimming cost V 2 bases and J 7 bases, with 12 bases left between them. This receptor was identified in a man over 45 who received an inactivated influenza vaccine. The sequencing here drew on CD4+ T cells sorted from PBMCs, taken roughly 5 days after vaccination. This rearrangement joins TRBV5-1 to TRBJ1-4, with a weak D call TRBD1 (6 bases). CDR3 DNA sequence: TGCGCCAGCAGCTTCACAGGGATTGGTGAAAAACTGTTTTTT. The encoded protein is CASSFTGIGEKLFF.